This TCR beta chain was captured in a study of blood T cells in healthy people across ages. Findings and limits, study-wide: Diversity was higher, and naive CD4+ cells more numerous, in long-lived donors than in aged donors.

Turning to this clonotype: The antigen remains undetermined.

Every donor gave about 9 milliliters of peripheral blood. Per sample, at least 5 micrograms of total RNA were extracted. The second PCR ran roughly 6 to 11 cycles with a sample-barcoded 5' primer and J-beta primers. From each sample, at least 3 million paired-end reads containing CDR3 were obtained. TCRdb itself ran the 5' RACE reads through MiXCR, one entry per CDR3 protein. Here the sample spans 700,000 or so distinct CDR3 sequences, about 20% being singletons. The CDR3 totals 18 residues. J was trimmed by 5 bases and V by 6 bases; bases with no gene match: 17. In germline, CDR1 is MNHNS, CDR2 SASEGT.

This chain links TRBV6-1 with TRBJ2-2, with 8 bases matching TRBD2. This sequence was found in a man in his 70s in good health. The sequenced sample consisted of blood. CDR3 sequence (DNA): TGTGCCAGCAGAGGCCCCTTTGGCGGGGGGACTAATACCGGGGAGCTGTTTTTT. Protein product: CASRGPFGGGTNTGELFF.